The source of this TCR beta chain is a study of blood T cell repertoires in COVID-19 (dated by TCRdb to 2018 to 2021). The study in broad terms: Samples covering the acute and convalescent phases of COVID-19 were provided by collaborators in the United States, Italy and Spain. Where available, HLA class I and class II types were obtained from metadata supplied by the sample provider rather than from assay-based typing. The material from the prospective study consisted of cDNA or gDNA derived from T cells, B-cell-depleted T cells, or PBMCs. The samples were drawn from the first 160 participants of the ongoing ImmuneRACE study and from 1,254 subjects provided by 6 global collaborators. Subjects who had been exposed to COVID-19, were actively infected with it, or had recovered from it provided the deeply sampled blood TCRbeta repertoires that made up the dataset. The sample metadata nearly always contained a de-identified subject ID, COVID-19 status, age in years and sex. The repertoires were made available in a free public database intended to serve as a resource for research on the immune response to SARS-CoV-2. What the authors observed across the whole study: Clinical and demographic metadata were provided uncurated, with the amount varying by source and participant.

TCRbeta CDR3 regions were amplified from genomic DNA by means of the immunoSEQ Assay, a bias-controlled multiplex PCR. The original methods were these. Within the assay, amplification of reference gene primers was used to estimate how many nucleated cells each sample contained. Sequence reads were collapsed and filtered to measure the absolute abundance of every unique TCRbeta CDR3 rearrangement. Productive Simpson clonality was computed per sample as the square root of Simpson's diversity index over productive rearrangements. TCRdb took this table from immuneACCESS and kept in-frame rearrangements with V and J called. Such tables lack part of the clones; where checked against another copy, unresolved V genes explain under half of the gap, and the rest is unexplained. That table supplies the V and J calls and clone size; D and trimming were determined from the DNA. This sample lists some 340,000 clones; roughly nine tenths were detected once. About 4.2% of the sample rests with the top ten.

Participants in the prospective study were enrolled through a virtual design, were aged about 18 to 100 years, and lived in fewer than 30 United States geographic areas. To assign participants to cohorts, the prospective study relied on clinical history that participants themselves reported in a screening survey and a study questionnaire. A participant counted as exposed if, within 2 weeks of entering the study, that participant had been in contact with someone who had a PCR-confirmed or clinician-diagnosed COVID-19 case. In the prospective study, mobile phlebotomists collected whole blood, serum and a nasopharyngeal or oropharyngeal swab from each participant. Additional blood draws and questionnaires over an approximately two-month period could optionally be provided by prospective study participants. Before DNA extraction, blood samples from the prospective study were shipped at room temperature or frozen.

This clone occurred once. This clone's antigen is unknown. No base-level quality is on record; no much larger clone is a single base apart. The TCR originated in a woman in her twenties or thirties who had been exposed to COVID-19. The specimen sequenced was PBMCs or T cells enriched from blood (not recorded which).

The base sequence is TGTGCCAGCAGCTTCGGCTCTGGGGCCAACGTCCTGACTTTC. It encodes CASSFGSGANVLTF. This chain is built from TRBV7-3 and TRBJ2-6, with the D gene call left open. CDR1 and CDR2, looked up from the germline V gene, are SGHTA and FQGTGA. The cysteine opens and the phenylalanine closes a CDR3 of 14 amino acids. Kept here is only the CDR3 DNA, which spans 42 bases and is read in frame from base 1. V lost 3 bases and J lost 0 bases; the stretch between them is 3 bases long. Extended through the reference TRBV7-3 and TRBJ2-6 proteins, this CDR3 yields the full variable domain: GAGVSQTPSNKVTEKGKYVELRCDPISGHTALYWYRQSLGQGPEFLIYFQGTGAADDSGLPNDRFFAVRPEGSVSTLKIQRTERGDSAVYLCASSFGSGANVLTFGAGSRLTVL.